This T cell receptor beta chain is from a study of T cell responses to AZD1222 COVID-19 vaccine. Study outcomes and limitations: Repertoire sampling occurred only after the peak T cell response. Unmutated regions of variants are reportedly targeted by nearly half of spike-specific TCRs.

Comment on this clone: The antigen is not known.

It was second doses at about 4 or about 12 weeks that were pooled. Trimming removed 8 bases at V and 4 bases at J, with 11 bases between. The germline gives CDR1 LGHNA, CDR2 YSLEER. The CDR3 covers 12 residues. Libraries were prepared by immunoSEQ multiplex PCR; TCRdb keeps only in-frame clonotypes and omits some of them. This table holds about 73,000 clones, roughly 90% found once. The sample here was peripheral blood, taken 28 days after the second AZD1222 dose. The chain recombines TRBV4-3 with TRBJ1-2; perhaps TRBD1 as D (6 bases). This sequence originates from an adult who received the AZD1222 COVID-19 vaccine. The CDR3 is CASSEGGYGYTF. For the CDR3, the DNA is TGCGCCAGCTCCGAGGGGGGCTATGGCTACACCTTC.